Listed here is a single T cell receptor (beta chain). This record belongs to a study of cytomegalovirus exposure and HLA in healthy donors. This CDR3 is built from 15 residues. The V and J ends lost 5 bases and 1 base respectively, with 13 bases between them. CDR1 MGHDK and CDR2 SYGVNS come from the germline V gene. Vbeta (60) and Jbeta (13) primers were used in the PCR. Here immunoSEQ multiplex PCR was the method, and the copy in TCRdb shows in-frame clones only, minus some. Here the sample spans approximately 100,000 clones, about 85% being singletons. The receptor's source is a man between 25 and 39 years old in good health and CMV-seronegative. The material sequenced was PBMCs. The chain recombines TRBV25-1 with TRBJ2-3; D may be TRBD1 (6 bases). As DNA, the CDR3 is TGTGCCAGCAGTCGCCGGGACAAAGGCACAGATACGCAGTATTTT. This codes for CASSRRDKGTDTQYF.